The next 24 T cell receptor beta chains were all read from a single sample in a study of blood T cell repertoires in COVID-19. Method: immunoSEQ multiplex PCR; TCRdb's copy keeps in-frame clones and lacks some. This sample yields some 200,000 clones, of which 81% are seen a single time; 11% belongs to the top ten. What was sequenced was peripheral blood. Receptor source: a woman aged 40 to 49 with COVID-19, enrolled during active disease.

The V and J genes are TRBV12-3 or TRBV12-4 and TRBJ1-2; weak D call: TRBD1 (6 bases). Trimming removed 6 bases from V and 8 bases from J, with 16 bases in between. The CDR3 is made up of 13 amino acids. In nucleotides, the CDR3 is TGTGCCAGCAGGACCACAGGGATAGGGGGCTACACCTTC. Amino acids: CASRTTGIGGYTF.

The chain combines TRBV7-2 with TRBJ2-5; a possible D gene is TRBD2 (5 bases). The ends were cut back, 0 bases at V and 4 bases at J, with 9 bases in the middle. Germline V gene data show CDR1 as SGHTA and CDR2 as FQGNSA. The CDR3 runs to 14 residues. CDR3: CASSLAGAGETQYF. CDR3 bases: TGTGCCAGCAGCTTAGCGGGAGCTGGAGAGACCCAGTACTTC.

The V gene is TRBV6-5, the J gene TRBJ2-7, with 10 bases identical to TRBD2. The ends lost 3 bases at V and 0 bases at J; junction bases unmatched: 2. CDR1 MNHEY and CDR2 SVGAGI come from the germline V gene. The CDR3 has 15 amino acids. The CDR3 region has the DNA TGTGCCAGCAGTTATCTAGCGGGAGTCTCCTACGAGCAGTACTTC. Its translation is CASSYLAGVSYEQYF.

The chain uses TRBV28 and TRBJ2-7; unclear D gene. CDR1 is MDHEN and CDR2 is SYDVKM in the germline V gene. This CDR3 spans 11 amino acids. Trimming cost V 2 bases and J 9 bases, with 8 bases left between them. The CDR3 loop reads CASSLDSGQYF. CDR3 nucleotides: TGTGCCAGCAGTTTAGATAGTGGGCAGTACTTC.

This clone was seen many times. The chain couples TRBV15 to TRBJ1-5; 10 nucleotides agree with TRBD1. The CDR3 extends over 17 amino acids. CDR1 is LNHNV and CDR2 is YYDKDF in the germline V gene (reference sequence). V dropped 0 bases and J dropped 3; count of bases not matched to a gene: 5. The CDR3 sequence is CATSRDAGQGNNQPQHF. As DNA, the CDR3 is TGTGCCACCAGCAGAGATGCGGGACAGGGGAACAATCAGCCCCAGCATTTT.

The chain recombines TRBV19 with TRBJ2-5, with 7 positions matching TRBD1. The CDR3 is 13 amino acids. V shed 3 bases and J 4 bases; nucleotides not matched to a gene: 2. CDR1 and CDR2 from the germline V gene are LNHDA and SQIVND (reference sequence). CDR3 sequence: CASSMTGRETQYF. DNA of the CDR3: TGTGCCAGTAGTATGACAGGGCGAGAGACCCAGTACTTC.

The gene calls are TRBV7-3 and TRBJ2-1, with 7 bases aligning to TRBD2. Trimming took 1 base from V and 9 from J; bases not matched to a gene: 0. The V gene's germline CDR1 is SGHTA and CDR2 FQGTGA. The CDR3 has 12 residues. The CDR3 here is CASSLSGGEQFF. CDR3 DNA: TGTGCCAGCAGCTTAAGCGGGGGTGAGCAGTTCTTC.

The chain joins TRBV15 to TRBJ1-5, with D perhaps matching TRBD1 (5 bases). CDR1 and CDR2 from the germline V gene are LNHNV and YYDKDF (reference sequence). V was pared by 5 bases and J by 0 bases, with 14 bases between. This CDR3 is built from 16 residues. The CDR3 coding sequence is TGTGCCACCAGCCTCCTCCGGGGGGGTAGCAATCAGCCCCAGCATTTT. Translated, it gives CATSLLRGGSNQPQHF.

This clone was counted once. The V and J genes are TRBV7-9 and TRBJ2-1; tentative D call: TRBD2 (5 bases). This CDR3 region has 13 residues. CDR1 and CDR2 from the germline V gene are SEHNR and FQNEAQ (reference sequence). V shed 5 bases and J shed 3 bases, with 8 bases lying between them. The CDR3 is CASSPGGYNEQFF. The CDR3, as DNA: TGTGCCAGCAGCCCCGGAGGCTACAATGAGCAGTTCTTC. The full variable domain, completed using reference TRBV7-9 and TRBJ2-1, is DTGVSQNPRHKITKRGQNVTFRCDPISEHNRLYWYRQTLGQGPEFLTYFQNEAQLEKSRLLSDRFSAERPKGSFSTLEIQRTEQGDSAMYLCASSPGGYNEQFFGPGTRLTVL.

The genes are TRBV9 and TRBJ2-5, with 9 bases that match TRBD1. The CDR3 is made up of 15 amino acids. From germline, CDR1 is SGDLS and CDR2 YYNGEE. The V gene end was trimmed by 3 bases and the J gene end by 4 bases; junction bases not matched to a gene: 7. Here the CDR3 reads CASSAWDREAETQYF. The CDR3 DNA reads TGTGCCAGCAGCGCTTGGGACAGGGAGGCAGAGACCCAGTACTTC.

The CDR3 loop reads CSASLRGGSQETQYF. The CDR3 nucleotides read TGCAGTGCTAGTCTCAGAGGCGGCTCCCAAGAGACCCAGTACTTC. This rearrangement joins TRBV20-1 to TRBJ2-5; D unclear. CDR1 DFQATT and CDR2 SNEGSKA come from the germline V gene (reference sequence). This CDR3 has 15 residues. V was cut by 3 bases and J by 1 base, with 15 bases left in between.

The genes are TRBV4-1 and TRBJ2-7; possibly TRBD1 for D (6 bases). The germline V gene has CDR1 MGHRA and CDR2 YSYEKL. This CDR3 spans 15 amino acids. V lost 0 bases to trimming and J lost 5 bases, with 14 bases between them. The CDR3 sequence is CASSQDRGPGNEQYF. In DNA, the CDR3 is TGCGCCAGCAGCCAAGACAGGGGCCCGGGGAACGAGCAGTACTTC.

The V gene is TRBV12-3 or TRBV12-4, the J gene TRBJ1-1; tentative D call: TRBD1 (6 bases). Trimming left V 2 bases short and J 5 bases short, with 9 bases between. The CDR3 consists of 13 residues. The CDR3 spells CASSLQGRTEAFF. The CDR3 DNA reads as TGTGCCAGCAGTTTACAGGGGCGAACTGAAGCTTTCTTT.

The chain carries TRBV7-8 and TRBJ1-6, with 9 bases fitting TRBD1. The CDR3 contains 18 residues. The ends lost 4 bases at V and 4 bases at J; junction bases unmatched: 11. Germline values: CDR1 SGHVS, CDR2 FQNEAQ. The CDR3 DNA is TGTGCCAGCAGCTCTACTACAGGGGGCAGGGGTTATAATTCACCCCTCCACTTT. Translated, it gives CASSSTTGGRGYNSPLHF.

In this sample, this clone turned up a few times. CDR3 nucleotide sequence: TGTGCCAGCTACTGGACAGGGGGCAGAAACACCATATATTTT. This sequence encodes CASYWTGGRNTIYF. This chain connects TRBV6-5 to TRBJ1-3; 11 nucleotides align to TRBD1. The CDR3 is made up of 14 amino acids. The germline CDR1 and CDR2 sequences are MNHEY and SVGAGI. V lost 8 bases, J lost 5 bases, and 5 bases stayed unmatched.

The V and J genes are TRBV29-1 and TRBJ2-3; D ambiguous. The CDR3 is 11 residues long. CDR1 is SQVTM, CDR2 ANQGSEA, per germline. V was cut by 5 bases and J by 2 bases, with 5 bases left in between. The CDR3 sequence is CSVRYTDTQYF. In DNA form, the CDR3 reads TGCAGCGTTCGCTACACAGATACGCAGTATTTT.

The chain links TRBV27 to TRBJ2-5; weak D call: TRBD1 (6 bases). The V end was cut by 4 bases, the J end by 7 bases, with 16 bases between. This CDR3 is built from 14 residues. Looked up from germline, CDR1 is MNHEY and CDR2 is SMNVEV (reference sequence). CDR3 sequence (DNA): TGTGCCAGCAGTTCCAGGGGTATCCAGTCGACCCAGTACTTC. As protein: CASSSRGIQSTQYF.

V and J are TRBV9 and TRBJ2-2; the match to TRBD2 covers 7 bases. V lost 4 bases, J lost 2 bases, and 8 bases stayed unmatched. This CDR3 spans 16 amino acids. The germline V gene encodes CDR1 SGDLS and CDR2 YYNGEE. The CDR3 region is CASSSFSGPNTGELFF. Written as DNA, the CDR3 is TGTGCCAGCAGCTCATTTAGCGGGCCTAACACCGGGGAGCTGTTTTTT.

The DNA for the CDR3 is TGTGCCAGCAGCTTGGGGCTCACCGGGGAGCTGTTTTTT. Translation: CASSLGLTGELFF. The V gene is TRBV5-4, the J gene TRBJ2-2; D gene uncertain. With 0 bases removed from V and 4 bases from J, the gap between germline ends came to 4 bases. Germline V gene lookup returns CDR1 SGHNT and CDR2 YYREEE (reference sequence). CDR3 size: 13 residues.

The chain employs TRBV19 and TRBJ2-3; TRBD2 matches at 10 bases. After removal of 10 bases from V and 4 bases from J, the junction contained 5 bases not matched to a gene. The CDR3 is made up of 13 amino acids. CDR1 and CDR2 from the germline V gene are LNHDA and SQIVND (reference sequence). The CDR3 region has the DNA TGTGCCACCAGGACTAGCGGTTCAGATACGCAGTATTTT. It specifies CATRTSGSDTQYF.

The chain couples TRBV7-3 to TRBJ1-4; D ambiguous. The CDR3 is 11 amino acids. Looked up from germline, CDR1 is SGHTA and CDR2 is FQGTGA. V lost 5 bases and J 14 bases, leaving 12 bases between the germline ends. The chain's CDR3 is CASSPTVGLFF. CDR3 nucleotide sequence: TGTGCCAGCAGCCCGACTGTGGGTCTGTTTTTT.

This clone was recorded a few times. At one end, the junction sequence differs from germline, possibly due to a read error. This rearrangement joins TRBV30 to TRBJ1-2, with 9 bases aligning to TRBD1. In germline, CDR1 is GTSNPN, CDR2 SVGIG (reference sequence). The CDR3 spans 10 residues. The CDR3 spells CAGSGQGPIF. The CDR3 region has the DNA TGTGCCGGATCCGGACAGGGGCCTATCTTT.

This chain connects TRBV6-5 to TRBJ2-3, with D possibly TRBD1 on 6 matching bases. The germline gives CDR1 MNHEY, CDR2 SVGAGI. The germline V and J ends were trimmed by 2 bases and 1 base, with 13 bases remaining between them. The CDR3 is 16 amino acids. CDR3 bases: TGTGCCAGCAGTTACAATCGGGACACAGGCACAGATACGCAGTATTTT. This translates into CASSYNRDTGTDTQYF.

The V and J genes are TRBV7-3 and TRBJ2-7, with 9 bases aligning to TRBD1. Losses at the gene ends were 2 bases for V and 7 bases for J; bases not matched to a gene: 9. Per germline, CDR1 SGHTA and CDR2 FQGTGA. This CDR3 has 15 amino acids. The CDR3 is CASSLLPGQGREQYF. As DNA, the CDR3 is TGTGCCAGCAGCTTACTCCCGGGACAGGGACGGGAGCAGTACTTC. Drawing the rest from reference TRBV7-3 and TRBJ2-7, the complete variable domain is GAGVSQTPSNKVTEKGKYVELRCDPISGHTALYWYRQSLGQGPEFLIYFQGTGAADDSGLPNDRFFAVRPEGSVSTLKIQRTERGDSAVYLCASSLLPGQGREQYFGPGTRLTVT.